This T cell receptor (beta chain) is from a study of neoadjuvant nivolumab and ipilimumab in lung cancer. The table came from immunoSEQ multiplex PCR; TCRdb's copy has only in-frame clones and leaves some out. The data show 39,000 or so clones, 80% to 90% seen once. Sample: peripheral blood, taken before neoadjuvant nivolumab, alone or with ipilimumab. This clonotype was sampled from an adult with non-small cell lung cancer.

The CDR3 DNA reads TGTGCCAGCAGCTTAACGGGGGGGACCCTTAGCGAGCAGTACTTC. Translating gives CASSLTGGTLSEQYF. The chain joins TRBV7-3 to TRBJ2-7; 7 positions match TRBD2. There are 15 residues in the CDR3. The germline gives CDR1 SGHTA, CDR2 FQGTGA. V lost 0 bases to trimming and J lost 6 bases; unmatched junction nucleotides: 8.